This T cell receptor (beta chain) was retrieved from a study of T cell responses to AZD1222 COVID-19 vaccine. Findings of the study overall: Baseline serostatus was positive in only a handful of AZD1222 recipients. The span of vaccine-associated CD4 TCRs extended across spike, with dominance at 160-218 and 743-854. It was only after the peak T cell response that any repertoires were sampled. Reportedly, nearly half of unique spike TCRs recognized epitopes outside B.1.351/B.1.1.7 mutations.

This clone has a single count. Its antigen is as yet unknown. The V end lost 3 bases, the J end lost 7 bases, and 21 bases lay between the germline ends. Germline V gene sequence: CDR1 MNHEY, CDR2 SMNVEV (reference sequence). This CDR3 spans 16 amino acids. This table comes from immunoSEQ multiplex PCR, and its TCRdb copy is limited to in-frame clones, with some not included. The sample includes about 21,000 clones, 82% of them seen just once. V and J are TRBV27 and TRBJ1-2; the D gene is possibly TRBD1 (5 bases). This sequence originates from an adult in good health. This sample comprised peripheral blood, obtained on day 0 of AZD1222 vaccination. The CDR3 DNA reads as TGTGCCAGCAGTTTGTGGTACGGGGCAGGAAATGGTGGCTACACCTTC. It encodes CASSLWYGAGNGGYTF.